The source of this TCR beta chain is a study of blood T cell repertoires in COVID-19. Across the whole study: Researchers got acute and convalescent COVID-19 samples from the United States, Italy and Spain. Sample material is recorded as cDNA or gDNA derived from T cells, B-cell-depleted T cells, or PBMCs.

Source study methods: The assay estimated nucleated cells by amplifying reference gene primers. The assay was immunoSEQ multiplex PCR, and TCRdb's table has in-frame clones only and misses some. The V and J calls and the clone size are those of that table, but D and trimming were determined from the DNA. This sample has over 200,000 clones, with 75% to 90% found just once. From germline, CDR1 is LNHNV and CDR2 YYDKDF (reference sequence). V was trimmed by 1 base and J by 4 bases, leaving 12 bases between them. The CDR3 totals 15 residues. The V call is TRBV15, the J call TRBJ2-3; perhaps TRBD1 as D (7 bases). Material: peripheral blood. This TCR was sampled from a man aged 40-55 years with acute or convalescent COVID-19. CDR3 amino acids: CATSRGRGTADTQYF. CDR3 nucleotides: TGTGCCACCAGCAGAGGCAGGGGGACTGCAGATACGCAGTATTTT.